The 23 T cell receptor beta chains reported below all come from one sample, sequenced in a study of T cell responses to AZD1222 COVID-19 vaccine. The protocol was immunoSEQ multiplex PCR, while the TCRdb copy is restricted to in-frame clones and leaves out a portion. In the table there are 85,000 to 90,000 clones, roughly nine tenths of which are singletons. This sample comprised peripheral blood, obtained 28 days after the second AZD1222 dose. The receptor source for this set is an adult who received the AZD1222 COVID-19 vaccine.

The chain recombines TRBV2 with TRBJ2-1; a weak D match, TRBD1 (5 bases). This CDR3 spans 12 amino acids. V lost 8 bases to trimming and J lost 4 bases, with 9 bases between them. Germline values: CDR1 SNHLY, CDR2 FYNNEI. CDR3 sequence reads: CASQDRYNEQFF. DNA of the CDR3: TGTGCCAGCCAAGACAGATACAATGAGCAGTTCTTC.

CDR3 in DNA: TGTGCCAGCAGTTATGATGGCTATGGCTACACCTTC. This sequence encodes CASSYDGYGYTF. The gene calls are TRBV12-3 or TRBV12-4 and TRBJ1-2; D unresolved. V dropped 4 bases and J dropped 4 bases, with 7 bases sitting between them. This CDR3 has 12 amino acids.

The chain couples TRBV5-1 to TRBJ1-4; D not certain. V lost 4 bases and J lost 8, with 12 bases in between. The CDR3 length is 13 residues. The germline V gene encodes CDR1 SGHRS and CDR2 YFSETQ. This CDR3 reads CASSTGREEKLFF. The DNA for the CDR3 is TGCGCCAGCAGCACCGGGAGGGAAGAAAAACTGTTTTTT.

This chain joins TRBV29-1 and TRBJ1-1, with TRBD1 identical over 7 bases. The CDR3 is 12 residues long. Losses at the gene ends were 7 bases for V and 5 bases for J; bases not matched to a gene: 7. The germline gives CDR1 SQVTM, CDR2 ANQGSEA. The CDR3 reads CSGQGEATEAFF. The DNA for the CDR3 is TGCAGCGGGCAGGGGGAGGCAACTGAAGCTTTCTTT.

The chain couples TRBV6-5 to TRBJ2-1, with a possible D match to TRBD2 (6 bases). CDR3 length: 15 amino acids. The germline V gene has CDR1 MNHEY and CDR2 SVGAGI. The V end lost 6 bases, the J end lost 8 bases, and 20 bases lay between the germline ends. CDR3 protein: CASRTAPGGYYEQFF. The DNA for the CDR3 is TGTGCCAGCAGGACAGCTCCCGGGGGATACTATGAGCAGTTCTTC.

This chain links TRBV6-1 with TRBJ1-4; 8 bases agree with TRBD1. This CDR3 contains 15 residues. CDR1 and CDR2 (germline): MNHNS, SASEGT. V was clipped by 0 bases and J by 12 bases; unmatched bases: 9. The CDR3 loop is CASSEAGQGNGELFF. The CDR3 DNA sequence: TGTGCCAGCAGTGAAGCAGGACAGGGAAACGGAGAACTGTTTTTT.

This chain connects TRBV10-1 to TRBJ2-2; D gene uncertain. CDR3 length: 15 amino acids. Germline CDR1 and CDR2: WNHNN and SYGVQD (reference sequence). The V gene lost 5 bases and the J gene lost 4 bases, with 14 bases spanning the gap. CDR3 nucleotides: TGCGCCAGCAGTCGTTCTAGGAGAGGCACCGGGGAGCTGTTTTTT. Residues: CASSRSRRGTGELFF.

The table lists this clone with a count of one. The chain couples TRBV11-2 to TRBJ2-2; 12 bases map to TRBD2. The junction had 4 bases not matched to a gene; V was cut back by 4 bases and J by 1 base. Germline V CDR1 and CDR2: SGHAT, FQNNGV. The CDR3 spans 17 residues. CDR3 bases: TGTGCCAGCAGCTCCCTAGCGGGGGGGCTGAACACCGGGGAGCTGTTTTTT. Protein sequence: CASSSLAGGLNTGELFF.

The chain employs TRBV19 and TRBJ1-3; the D is unclear. Trimming stripped 2 bases from V and 4 bases from J, with 9 bases between. The CDR3 runs to 14 residues. CDR1 LNHDA and CDR2 SQIVND come from the germline V gene (reference sequence). The CDR3 spells CASSISYAGNTIYF. CDR3 DNA: TGTGCCAGTAGTATATCCTACGCGGGAAACACCATATATTTT.

V usage is TRBV6-5 and J usage is TRBJ2-3; TRBD1 matches at 9 bases. There are 13 residues in the CDR3. Germline assignment: CDR1 MNHEY and CDR2 SVGAGI. V lost 6 bases and J lost 4; bases outside the gene matches: 2. CDR3 sequence: CASRGQGADTQYF. The CDR3 nucleotides are TGTGCCAGCAGGGGACAGGGCGCAGATACGCAGTATTTT.

The chain uses TRBV19 and TRBJ1-1, with D possibly matching TRBD1 (6 bases). V gave up 7 bases and J gave up 7 bases, with 19 bases separating them. This CDR3 is 14 amino acids long. CDR1 and CDR2 (germline): LNHDA, SQIVND (reference sequence). The CDR3 nucleotides are TGTGCCAGTACCACAACCCGGACAGCCCGTGAAGCTTTCTTT. Encoded protein: CASTTTRTAREAFF.

The rearrangement joins TRBV9 to TRBJ1-1, with D unclear. Germline-derived CDR1 and CDR2 are SGDLS and YYNGEE. The V and J ends lost 3 bases and 6 bases respectively, with 9 bases between them. The CDR3 is 12 amino acids. CDR3 protein: CASSEPRAEAFF. CDR3 sequence (DNA): TGTGCCAGCAGCGAGCCGAGGGCTGAAGCTTTCTTT.

The chain has TRBV3-1 (or the pseudogene TRBV3-2) and TRBJ1-2; D call uncertain. Germline values: CDR1 LGHDT, CDR2 YNNKEL (reference sequence). V lost 1 base and J lost 8, with 8 bases in between. The CDR3 loop spans 12 amino acids. The CDR3 sequence is CASSQGGGGYTF. As DNA, the CDR3 is TGTGCCAGCAGCCAAGGGGGAGGGGGCTACACCTTC.

The rearrangement joins TRBV11-2 to TRBJ1-2; no firm D call. V lost 0 bases and J lost 8, with 13 bases in between. Germline V gene sequence: CDR1 SGHAT, CDR2 FQNNGV. CDR3 length: 14 residues. The CDR3 nucleotides read TGTGCCAGCAGCTTAGAGGTAACAGATGCAGGCTACACCTTC. Protein sequence: CASSLEVTDAGYTF.

The CDR3, as DNA: TGTGCCAGCAGCCGTACCGGGACAGGGATCTATGGCTACACCTTC. Translation gives CASSRTGTGIYGYTF. The genes are TRBV7-8 and TRBJ1-2; 9 bases match TRBD1. Germline V gives CDR1 SGHVS, CDR2 FQNEAQ. V shed 5 bases and J 4 bases; nucleotides not matched to a gene: 8. The CDR3 extends over 15 amino acids.

V gene TRBV9 combines with J gene TRBJ2-6; D gene ambiguous. The V end was cut by 0 bases, the J end by 0 bases, with 4 bases between. The CDR3 contains 15 residues. Germline V gene data show CDR1 as SGDLS and CDR2 as YYNGEE. The CDR3 protein is CASSVVGSGANVLTF. The CDR3 region has the DNA TGTGCCAGCAGCGTAGTGGGCTCTGGGGCCAACGTCCTGACTTTC.

This rearrangement joins TRBV12-5 to TRBJ2-7, with 11 bases matching TRBD2. V was pared by 0 bases and J by 4 bases, with 14 bases of the junction left unmatched. This CDR3 has 19 amino acids. CDR1 is LGHNT, CDR2 FRNRAP, per germline. CDR3 sequence: CASGLVSWSTGTSGYEQYF. CDR3 in DNA: TGTGCTAGTGGTTTGGTCAGTTGGTCAACCGGGACTAGCGGTTACGAGCAGTACTTC.

The chain couples TRBV6-5 to TRBJ2-7; possibly TRBD1 for D (6 bases). Trimming took off 8 bases at V and 0 bases at J, with 14 bases between the two ends. The CDR3 sequence is 14 residues long. CDR1 and CDR2 (germline): MNHEY, SVGAGI. CDR3 loop: CASAKEGGSYEQYF. The CDR3 coding sequence is TGTGCCAGCGCAAAGGAAGGGGGCTCCTACGAGCAGTACTTC.

The CDR3 coding sequence is TGTGCCAGCGTCAGGGGGTCCACTGAAGCTTTCTTT. This gives the protein CASVRGSTEAFF. The chain couples TRBV2 to TRBJ1-1, with 7 nucleotides matching TRBD1. With 8 bases clipped from V and 4 bases from J, the junction kept 4 bases outside the gene matches. The CDR3 is 12 residues long. Germline V gene lookup returns CDR1 SNHLY and CDR2 FYNNEI.

V is TRBV12-3 or TRBV12-4 and J is TRBJ1-5; D gene uncertain. The CDR3 sequence is 13 residues long. V was pared by 5 bases and J by 4 bases, with 9 bases between. The CDR3 loop is CASSANRNQPQHF. CDR3 DNA sequence: TGTGCCAGCAGTGCAAATCGAAATCAGCCCCAGCATTTT.

The chain couples TRBV3-1 (or the pseudogene TRBV3-2) to TRBJ2-1; D might be TRBD1 (6 bases). CDR1 LGHDT and CDR2 YNNKEL come from the germline V gene (reference sequence). The CDR3 has 14 residues. V was cut by 3 bases and J by 3 bases, with 9 bases left in between. The CDR3 sequence is CASSHWTVYNEQFF. Here the CDR3 DNA reads TGTGCCAGCAGCCACTGGACAGTCTACAATGAGCAGTTCTTC.

The CDR3 protein is CASSPGAPNQPQHF. CDR3 DNA sequence: TGCGCCAGCAGCCCCGGGGCACCCAATCAGCCCCAGCATTTT. The V and J genes are TRBV5-1 and TRBJ1-5; the D gene is possibly TRBD1 (5 bases). Trimming took 4 bases from V and 3 from J, leaving 11 bases between them. The CDR3 covers 14 residues. CDR1 is SGHRS and CDR2 is YFSETQ in the germline V gene.

This chain joins TRBV30 and TRBJ1-3; D call uncertain. Between the trimmed V and J ends, which lost 4 bases and 0 bases, there was a span of 16 bases. This CDR3 is built from 16 residues. Germline loops: CDR1 GTSNPN, CDR2 SVGIG (reference sequence). The CDR3, as DNA: TGTGCCTGGACTCTCCGAGGCGGGTCCTCTGGAAACACCATATATTTT. Translating gives CAWTLRGGSSGNTIYF.